Below, one TCR beta chain is given with its context. Antigen specificity is unknown. Indicated treatment: approximately 10-day PBMC culture with coronavirus spike peptide pools or control peptides (ViraFEST assay). ViraFEST used peptide pools to expand antigen-specific T cells and subsequently sequenced their TCRs. The V gene lost 4 bases and the J gene lost 7 bases, with 12 bases spanning the gap. This CDR3 has 13 residues. The V gene's germline CDR1 is SGHAT and CDR2 FQNNGV. This entry is derived from a study of vaccination and CD4 T cells after COVID-19. Findings and limits, study-wide: Relatively few convalescent patients were studied; early post-infection timepoints were not included.

Once obtained from cultured CD4+ T cells, the DNA was sequenced using the Oncomine TCR Beta short-read assay. The template was genomic DNA from cultured CD4+ T cells. TCRdb called the PCR reads again in MiXCR, with one record for every CDR3 protein. The sample includes 15,000 to 20,000 distinct CDR3 sequences, roughly 50% of them seen just once. Sequencing was performed on CD4+ T cells from blood, cultured in vitro, taken after SARS-CoV-2 vaccination. The chain employs TRBV11-2 and TRBJ2-3; no clear D gene. This sequence was found in a human donor who had recovered from COVID-19. CDR3 coding DNA: TGTGCCAGCAGCTCCCGGCGCGACCATACGCAGTATTTT. Translated, it gives CASSSRRDHTQYF.